Given below is one T cell receptor (beta chain) in context. This sample stems from a study of T cell changes during pregnancy in multiple sclerosis. V shed 3 bases and J shed 5 bases, with 14 bases lying between them. The CDR3 is 14 residues long. In germline, CDR1 is SGDLS, CDR2 YYNGEE. Data came from immunoSEQ multiplex PCR; TCRdb stores just in-frame clones and leaves some out. This table has more than 95,000 clones, 80% to 95% appearing once. The material sequenced was peripheral blood, taken after pregnancy. The J gene is TRBJ2-5, the V gene TRBV9; D gene unclear. The TCR sequence derives from a female donor with multiple sclerosis, enrolled in a pregnancy study. This chain's CDR3 is CASSAPSGSETQYF. In DNA form, the CDR3 reads TGTGCCAGCAGCGCCCCCTCTGGCTCCGAGACCCAGTACTTC.